This T cell receptor beta chain stems from a study of T cells after yellow fever vaccination. About the research overall: SMART-Seq v4 Ultra Low Input prepared the low-cell-number fractions. Study outcomes and limitations: A weaker secondary response peaked on day 5, the primary on day 15. Reappearance after the booster was observed for most primary-vaccination clones (roughly 97% CD4, roughly 90% CD8).

Turning to this clonotype: Its specificity is unknown.

This CDR3 has 13 amino acids. Looked up from germline, CDR1 is SGHNT and CDR2 is YYREEE (reference sequence). V shed 4 bases, J shed 3 bases, and the junction held 4 bases outside the gene matches. 5'RACE template switching added a universal primer site and UMIs to TCR cDNA. TCRdb analysed the 5' RACE reads with MiXCR anew, one entry per CDR3 protein. The sample comprises some 560,000 distinct CDR3 sequences, roughly a sixth of which are singletons, and 17% rests with the top ten. The chain recombines TRBV5-4 with TRBJ2-7, with 7 bases fitting TRBD2. This TCR derives from a man between 18 and 29 years old who received the YFV17D yellow fever vaccine. This material consisted of PBMCs, taken roughly 5 days after the first yellow fever vaccination. In DNA form, the CDR3 reads TGTGCCAGCAGCACACCGGGAGGCTACGAGCAGTACGTC. Amino acids: CASSTPGGYEQYV.